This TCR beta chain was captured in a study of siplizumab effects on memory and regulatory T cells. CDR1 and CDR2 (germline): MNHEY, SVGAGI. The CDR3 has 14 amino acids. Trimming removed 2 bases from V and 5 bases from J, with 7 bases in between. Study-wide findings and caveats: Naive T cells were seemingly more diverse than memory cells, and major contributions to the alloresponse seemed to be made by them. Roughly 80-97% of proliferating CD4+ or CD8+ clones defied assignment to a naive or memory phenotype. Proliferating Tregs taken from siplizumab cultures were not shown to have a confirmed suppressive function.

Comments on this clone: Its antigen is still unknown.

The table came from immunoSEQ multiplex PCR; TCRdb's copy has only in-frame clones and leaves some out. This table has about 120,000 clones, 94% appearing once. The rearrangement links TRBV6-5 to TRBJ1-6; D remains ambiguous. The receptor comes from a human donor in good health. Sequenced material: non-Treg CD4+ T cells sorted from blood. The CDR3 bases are TGTGCCAGCAGTTACCTAGGGCATAATTCACCCCTCCACTTT. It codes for CASSYLGHNSPLHF.